The sequence of this TCR beta chain was determined in a study of blood T cell repertoires in COVID-19. Overall study: Collection of acute and convalescent COVID-19 samples took place in the United States, Italy and Spain.

Trimming removed 1 base at V and 6 bases at J, with 10 bases between. CDR3 length equals 14 residues. The germline CDR1 and CDR2 sequences are SEHNR and FQNEAQ (reference sequence). In the source study's methods: Amplification with reference gene primers provided the estimates of nucleated cell counts. Clones were read by immunoSEQ multiplex PCR, and TCRdb kept only the in-frame ones, dropping some. V and J calls and clone size are copied from that table; D and trimming were computed from the DNA. In the table there are approximately 170,000 clones, 84% of which are singletons. The receptor's source is an elderly woman with acute or convalescent COVID-19. This chain joins TRBV7-9 and TRBJ2-1, with D possibly being TRBD2 (5 bases). Material for sequencing was peripheral blood. The CDR3 here is CASSLVGNFNEQFF. Written as DNA, the CDR3 is TGTGCCAGCAGCTTAGTCGGGAACTTCAATGAGCAGTTCTTC. The full variable domain, completed using reference TRBV7-9 and TRBJ2-1, is DTGVSQNPRHKITKRGQNVTFRCDPISEHNRLYWYRQTLGQGPEFLTYFQNEAQLEKSRLLSDRFSAERPKGSFSTLEIQRTEQGDSAMYLCASSLVGNFNEQFFGPGTRLTVL.